The present T cell receptor (beta chain) was sequenced within a study of T cell responses to AZD1222 COVID-19 vaccine. Study results and caveats: Repertoire sampling happened only post peak T cell response. Two AZD1222 doses significantly raised spike-specific TCR breadth and depth over controls. The span of vaccine-associated CD4 TCRs extended across spike, with dominance at 160-218 and 743-854.

Clones were sequenced by immunoSEQ multiplex PCR, and TCRdb holds only the in-frame ones, with some missing. Seen here are some 130,000 clones, 91% observed once, and the top ten hold 1.5% to 2%. About this clone itself: The antigen is unknown.

CDR3 length: 15 residues. Trimming left V 4 bases short and J 0 bases short, with 13 bases between. Germline V gene data show CDR1 as SGHDT and CDR2 as YYEEEE. The receptor was derived from an adult who received the AZD1222 COVID-19 vaccine. The rearrangement uses TRBV5-6 and TRBJ2-5; the D gene is possibly TRBD1 (6 bases). The sequenced sample was peripheral blood, obtained 28 days after the second AZD1222 dose. CDR3 loop: CASSGKTGYQETQYF. In DNA, the CDR3 is TGTGCCAGCAGCGGAAAAACAGGGTACCAAGAGACCCAGTACTTC.